One and the same sample provided the 30 T cell receptor beta chains below, sequenced in a study of blood T cell repertoires in COVID-19. The data were produced by immunoSEQ multiplex PCR, yet TCRdb's version contains in-frame clones alone and is incomplete. The profile covers some 150,000 clones, with around 87% appearing a single time and approximately 40% taken by the ten largest. Input material: peripheral blood. All receptors derive from a man aged 45-60 years who had recovered from COVID-19.

J is TRBJ2-5 and V is TRBV29-1; no definite D call. Per the germline V gene, CDR1 is SQVTM and CDR2 is ANQGSEA. V was shortened by 5 bases and J by 2 bases, with 15 bases between the two germline ends. The CDR3 spans 14 residues. The CDR3 DNA follows: TGCAGCGTTATCCTCCCGACAACTCAAGAGACCCAGTACTTC. It codes for CSVILPTTQETQYF.

Details on this clone: The junction departs from germline at one end; a sequencing error may be responsible. The chain employs TRBV7-7 and TRBJ2-3; TRBD1 aligns across 9 bases. The germline gives CDR1 SSHAT, CDR2 FNYEAQ (reference sequence). The CDR3 has 16 residues. The CDR3 protein is CASSGRQGVRTDTQYF. In nucleotides, the CDR3 is TGTGCTAGCAGCGGCCGACAGGGGGTGCGCACAGATACGCAGTATTTT.

The genes are TRBV5-1 and TRBJ2-1; 8 nucleotides align to TRBD2. The CDR3 runs 16 residues. J was trimmed by 8 bases and V by 2 bases; bases with no gene match: 12. The germline CDR1 and CDR2 sequences are SGHRS and YFSETQ. In DNA, the CDR3 is TGCGCCAGCAGCTTAGAGCGGGGGATAATACCGGATGAGCAGTTCTTC. Its translation is CASSLERGIIPDEQFF.

This CDR3 reads CAISESTLGGTEAFF. CDR3 in DNA: TGTGCCATCAGCGAATCGACTCTAGGAGGCACTGAAGCTTTCTTT. The rearrangement uses TRBV10-3 and TRBJ1-1; D is uncertain. The germline V and J ends were trimmed by 6 bases and 4 bases, with 18 bases remaining between them. CDR1 ENHRY and CDR2 SYGVKD come from the germline V gene. CDR3 length equals 15 residues.

The chain carries TRBV6-4 and TRBJ1-1; TRBD1 matches 8 bases. Per the germline V gene, CDR1 is MRHNA and CDR2 is SNTAGT. V shed 5 bases and J 5 bases; nucleotides not matched to a gene: 7. The CDR3 is 14 amino acids. Here the CDR3 reads CASSIKQGVTEAFF. CDR3 bases: TGTGCCAGCAGTATCAAACAGGGGGTAACTGAAGCTTTCTTT.

This clone was picked up one time. The chain uses TRBV29-1 and TRBJ2-5, with unresolved D. Germline lookup yields CDR1 SQVTM and CDR2 ANQGSEA. The length of the CDR3 is 16 residues. V was clipped by 0 bases and J by 3 bases, with 17 bases between them. In DNA, the CDR3 is TGCAGCGTTGAAGATCCCCCGGGTATTAAGAAAGAGACCCAGTACTTC. Translating gives CSVEDPPGIKKETQYF.

This chain connects TRBV5-4 to TRBJ2-2; TRBD1 matches 9 bases. CDR3 length equals 18 residues. J gave up 5 bases and V 0 bases, and 11 bases lay outside the gene matches. The germline CDR1 and CDR2 sequences are SGHNT and YYREEE (reference sequence). The CDR3 DNA sequence: TGTGCCAGCAGCTTGGCGTGGGGGGACAGGGTATTAACCGGGGAGCTGTTTTTT. Protein product: CASSLAWGDRVLTGELFF.

The chain employs TRBV25-1 and TRBJ1-5, with a weak D call TRBD1 (5 bases). The CDR3 runs to 14 residues. The V gene lost 2 bases and the J gene lost 6 bases, with 11 bases spanning the gap. Germline values: CDR1 MGHDK, CDR2 SYGVNS. The CDR3 sequence: CASSETGGPQPQHF. As DNA, the CDR3 is TGTGCCAGCAGTGAAACAGGCGGCCCTCAGCCCCAGCATTTT.

The chain links TRBV9 to TRBJ2-2; TRBD2 matches 9 bases. This CDR3 is built from 16 residues. In germline, CDR1 is SGDLS, CDR2 YYNGEE. V shed 4 bases and J 6 bases; nucleotides not matched to a gene: 10. As DNA, the CDR3 is TGTGCCAGCAGCCCCTTTGGCGGGGGGGGCCCCGGGGAGCTGTTTTTT. Translated, it gives CASSPFGGGGPGELFF.

V usage is TRBV2 and J usage is TRBJ1-1, with D uncertain. Per the germline V gene, CDR1 is SNHLY and CDR2 is FYNNEI. The CDR3 contains 15 residues. Trimming stripped 4 bases from V and 4 bases from J, with 16 bases between. The DNA of the CDR3 is TGTGCCAGCAGTGGAACGACGCGGGCTAGCACTGAAGCTTTCTTT. Encoded protein: CASSGTTRASTEAFF.

V and J are TRBV9 and TRBJ1-2; D perhaps matches TRBD1 (6 bases). CDR3 length: 14 residues. V was cut by 0 bases and J by 4 bases, with 10 bases left in between. Germline V lookup: CDR1 SGDLS, CDR2 YYNGEE. This chain's CDR3 is CASSVEIGGYGYTF. The CDR3 DNA is TGTGCCAGCAGCGTAGAAATAGGGGGCTATGGCTACACCTTC.

V is TRBV19 and J is TRBJ1-6; TRBD1 aligns across 10 bases. Germline-derived CDR1 and CDR2 are LNHDA and SQIVND (reference sequence). This CDR3 contains 15 residues. Trimming took 3 bases from V and 10 from J; bases not matched to a gene: 6. CDR3 amino acids: CASSMEDRGGSPLHF. The CDR3 DNA reads TGTGCCAGTAGTATGGAGGACAGGGGGGGGTCACCCCTCCACTTT.

CDR3 coding DNA: TGTGCCAGCAGCATCGGACAGGGGCAAGAGACCCAGTACTTC. Its protein is CASSIGQGQETQYF. This chain joins TRBV13 and TRBJ2-5, with 9 positions matching TRBD1. CDR1 PRHDT and CDR2 FYEKMQ come from the germline V gene (reference sequence). CDR3 length: 14 amino acids. V was clipped by 5 bases and J by 2 bases; unmatched bases: 3.

The chain carries TRBV18 and TRBJ2-1; 12 bases are shared with TRBD2. Trimming cost V 1 base and J 2 bases; bases outside gene matches: 12. Germline CDR1 reads KGHSH; CDR2 reads LQKENI. The CDR3 runs 20 residues. The CDR3 nucleotides are TGTGCCAGCTCACCACGGCCTAGCGGGGGGGCGGGTCGGCCCTACAATGAGCAGTTCTTC. Encoded protein: CASSPRPSGGAGRPYNEQFF.

The rearrangement links TRBV27 to TRBJ2-5; 9 bases align to TRBD1. Germline V gene sequence: CDR1 MNHEY, CDR2 SMNVEV (reference sequence). Germline trimming cut 2 bases from V and 3 bases from J; bases unmatched to any gene: 10. This CDR3 is 17 amino acids long. The CDR3 DNA reads TGTGCCAGCAGTTTAGGGGAACGGGGGACAGGGAAAGAGACCCAGTACTTC. Translating gives CASSLGERGTGKETQYF.

The rearrangement joins TRBV6-2 or TRBV6-3 to TRBJ1-5, with no clear D. CDR3 size: 16 residues. V was clipped by 2 bases and J by 4 bases, with 15 bases between them. CDR1 MNHEY and CDR2 SVGEGT come from the germline V gene. The CDR3: CASSYARLASNQPQHF. CDR3 coding DNA: TGTGCCAGCAGTTACGCGCGGCTGGCAAGTAATCAGCCCCAGCATTTT.

V usage is TRBV5-6 and J usage is TRBJ2-1; possible D gene TRBD1, 6 bases. V lost 0 bases and J 8 bases, leaving 12 bases between the germline ends. The CDR3 consists of 14 residues. Germline CDR1 and CDR2: SGHDT and YYEEEE. The CDR3: CASSLVPGVHEQFF. Here the CDR3 DNA reads TGTGCCAGCAGCTTGGTTCCAGGGGTCCATGAGCAGTTCTTC.

J is TRBJ1-5 and V is TRBV9; D unresolved. V was pared by 4 bases and J by 5 bases, with 10 bases between. The length of the CDR3 is 13 residues. Germline V gene data show CDR1 as SGDLS and CDR2 as YYNGEE. Written as DNA, the CDR3 is TGTGCCAGCAGCCGGGATGGGGATCAGCCCCAGCATTTT. Its protein product is CASSRDGDQPQHF.

Comments on this clone: This could be a read error, since a much larger clone is one nucleotide away. The chain uses TRBV7-9 and TRBJ1-2; no definite D call. V was trimmed by 1 base and J by 3 bases, leaving 6 bases between them. The CDR3 sequence is 13 residues long. Looked up from germline, CDR1 is SEHNR and CDR2 is FQNEAQ (reference sequence). The CDR3 region is CASSLGRDYGYTF. The CDR3 nucleotides are TGTGCCAGCAGCTTAGGGAGGGACTATGGCTACACCTTC.

The V and J genes are TRBV7-2 and TRBJ2-7, with D possibly matching TRBD2 (5 bases). V lost 5 bases and J 12 bases, leaving 20 bases between the germline ends. The CDR3 consists of 13 residues. The germline V gene encodes CDR1 SGHTA and CDR2 FQGNSA. The CDR3 bases are TGTGCCAGCAGCCCGAGCGTCAGCGGTCGACGGTACTTC. Amino acids: CASSPSVSGRRYF.

This clone appeared a few times. V usage is TRBV30 and J usage is TRBJ2-7; the D gene is possibly TRBD1 (8 bases). Trimming removed 7 bases at V and 1 base at J, with 17 bases between. This CDR3 spans 14 amino acids. Germline V gene data show CDR1 as GTSNPN and CDR2 as SVGIG (reference sequence). Here the CDR3 DNA reads TGTGCCTATAAACAGGGGGACTATTCCTACGAGCAGTACTTC. It is translated as CAYKQGDYSYEQYF. The full variable domain, completed using reference TRBV30 and TRBJ2-7, is SQTIHQWPATLVQPVGSPLSLECTVEGTSNPNLYWYRQAAGRGLQLLFYSVGIGQISSEVPQNLSASRPQDRQFILSSKKLLLSDSGFYLCAYKQGDYSYEQYFGPGTRLTVT.

The genes are TRBV6-5 and TRBJ1-6, with no clear D. From germline, CDR1 is MNHEY and CDR2 SVGAGI. V was shortened by 2 bases and J by 14 bases, with 13 bases between the two germline ends. The CDR3 is made up of 13 amino acids. This CDR3 reads CASSYPGSTTLHF. The CDR3 DNA is TGTGCCAGCAGTTACCCCGGGAGTACCACCCTCCACTTT.

The rearrangement uses TRBV2 and TRBJ1-2, with D possibly being TRBD1 (6 bases). This CDR3 has 14 amino acids. V dropped 0 bases and J dropped 3 bases, with 8 bases sitting between them. Germline V gene lookup returns CDR1 SNHLY and CDR2 FYNNEI. CDR3 nucleotides: TGTGCCAGCAGTGAAGCGCGGACAGACTATGGCTACACCTTC. Translation gives CASSEARTDYGYTF.

In this sample, this clone turned up once. The chain has TRBV19 and TRBJ2-5, with TRBD1 matching 10 bases. The germline V gene encodes CDR1 LNHDA and CDR2 SQIVND (reference sequence). The V and J ends lost 6 bases and 3 bases, in that order; junction bases with no gene match: 10. The CDR3 covers 16 residues. CDR3 DNA: TGTGCCAGTAGGATTAGATTCGGGACAGGGGAAGAGACCCAGTACTTC. This encodes CASRIRFGTGEETQYF.

J is TRBJ1-2 and V is TRBV2; no reliable D call. V was clipped by 6 bases and J by 2 bases, with 10 bases between them. The CDR3 consists of 13 residues. The germline CDR1 and CDR2 sequences are SNHLY and FYNNEI. The CDR3 DNA follows: TGTGCCAGCAGGGGCCAGATAAACTATGGCTACACCTTC. Translated, it gives CASRGQINYGYTF.

The chain carries TRBV3-1 (or the pseudogene TRBV3-2) and TRBJ2-2; D uncertain. The CDR3 spans 15 residues. The ends were cut back, 1 base at V and 6 bases at J, with 12 bases in the middle. The germline V gene has CDR1 LGHDT and CDR2 YNNKEL (reference sequence). The chain's CDR3 is CASSQATSGAGELFF. The CDR3 nucleotides read TGTGCCAGCAGCCAAGCAACTTCGGGTGCCGGGGAGCTGTTTTTT.

V is TRBV7-6 and J is TRBJ1-4; 7 nucleotides agree with TRBD1. Germline assignment: CDR1 SGHVS and CDR2 FNYEAQ. The length of the CDR3 is 18 residues. The ends lost 0 bases at V and 0 bases at J; junction bases unmatched: 7. In DNA, the CDR3 is TGTGCCAGCAGCTTAGCTGCAGGGGGTAGGGCAACTAATGAAAAACTGTTTTTT. Protein product: CASSLAAGGRATNEKLFF.

This clone was counted between two and nine times. J is TRBJ1-2 and V is TRBV5-6, with D possibly matching TRBD1 (5 bases). From germline, CDR1 is SGHDT and CDR2 YYEEEE. CDR3 size: 15 residues. Trimming shortened V by 3 bases and J by 3 bases, and 15 bases separated the two germline ends. This CDR3 reads CASSWDGGADYGYTF. The CDR3 nucleotides are TGTGCCAGCAGCTGGGACGGAGGGGCTGACTATGGCTACACCTTC. The full variable domain, completed using reference TRBV5-6 and TRBJ1-2, is DAGVTQSPTHLIKTRGQQVTLRCSPKSGHDTVSWYQQALGQGPQFIFQYYEEEERQRGNFPDRFSGHQFPNYSSELNVNALLLGDSALYLCASSWDGGADYGYTFGSGTRLTVV.

This sequence joins TRBV21-1 and TRBJ2-1; the D call of TRBD2 is as the table states it, not checked on the DNA. TRBV21-1 is given as a pseudogene. This CDR3 has 14 residues. The CDR3 is CASSRRLSYNEQFF. The CDR3 bases are TGTGCCAGCAGCCGCCGACTGTCCTACAATGAGCAGTTCTTC.

This chain joins TRBV9 and TRBJ2-2, with TRBD1 matching over 7 bases. The CDR3 loop spans 16 amino acids. With V trimmed by 3 bases and J by 4 bases, 9 bases remained unmatched. The germline gives CDR1 SGDLS, CDR2 YYNGEE. The CDR3: CASSGTGTAVTGELFF. The CDR3 DNA sequence: TGTGCCAGCAGCGGTACCGGGACAGCAGTCACCGGGGAGCTGTTTTTT.